This TCR beta chain was captured in a study of T-cell reconstitution after alpha-beta-depleted transplantation in children. The CDR3 sequence is 14 residues long. Trimming took off 0 bases at V and 4 bases at J, with 7 bases between the two ends. The germline V gene has CDR1 LNHNV and CDR2 YYDKDF (reference sequence). Molecular barcoding with unique molecular identifiers was used for the TCRbeta library. TCRdb redid the calling of the PCR reads with MiXCR, one entry per CDR3 protein. The sample has about 610,000 distinct CDR3 sequences; roughly a tenth are singletons. In this sample, this clonotype turned up many times.

This clonotype originated in a human donor who donated a stem cell graft to a child with acute myeloid leukemia. The specimen was PBMCs from the stem cell graft donor, collected from the stem cell graft. This sequence joins TRBV15 and TRBJ1-3; D remains ambiguous. This CDR3 reads CATSRDLTGNTIYF. The DNA of the CDR3 is TGTGCCACCAGCAGAGATTTGACAGGAAACACCATATATTTT.